Shown below are 10 T cell receptor beta chains from a single sample sequenced in a study of T cell repertoires in aging, cancer and after chemotherapy. TCR beta rearrangements were amplified from peripheral blood genomic DNA. Multiplex touch-down PCR with TRB-A/B primers amplified rearranged V-D-J TRB sequences. MiXCR was run by TCRdb on the multiplex PCR reads, yielding one entry per CDR3 protein. The data contain over a thousand distinct CDR3 sequences, roughly 28% of them singletons. Sequenced sample: blood. These receptors all stem from a human donor with a solid tumor.

This clonotype occurred once. The CDR3 region has the DNA TGTGCCACCAGTGATTCCCCCGGGGCCTTCATTTCCACCGGGGAGCTGTTTTTT. As protein: CATSDSPGAFISTGELFF. The chain recombines TRBV24-1 with TRBJ2-2, with D tentatively TRBD1 or TRBD2 (5 bases each). Germline CDR1 reads KGHDR; CDR2 reads SFDVKD. The V and J ends lost 2 bases and 4 bases respectively, with 19 bases between them. This CDR3 spans 18 amino acids.

The chain carries TRBV6-4 and TRBJ2-2; D may correspond to TRBD1 or TRBD2 (5 bases each). The ends were cut back, 4 bases at V and 5 bases at J, with 11 bases in the middle. CDR1 is MRHNA, CDR2 SNTAGT, per germline. This CDR3 spans 14 amino acids. This CDR3 is CASSGQWGTGELFF. CDR3 nucleotide sequence: TGTGCCAGCAGTGGACAGTGGGGGACCGGGGAGCTGTTTTTT.

Points on this clonotype: The junction departs from the called germline gene at one end, perhaps through a read error. The chain employs TRBV19 and TRBJ2-1, with D tentatively TRBD2 (6 bases). Germline values: CDR1 LNHDA, CDR2 SQIVND (reference sequence). The CDR3 runs to 15 residues. The CDR3 DNA reads TGTGCCAGTAGTATAGCTGCGGGGTCATACAATAAGCAGTTCTTC. Protein product: CASSIAAGSYNKQFF.

This clonotype was counted a few times. V and J are TRBV7-9 and TRBJ2-5, with a weak D call TRBD2 (5 bases). The germline V gene encodes CDR1 SEHNR and CDR2 FQNEAQ (reference sequence). The CDR3 loop spans 14 amino acids. V was clipped by 3 bases and J by 2 bases, with 10 bases between them. CDR3 loop: CASSLGAIQETQYF. CDR3 nucleotide sequence: TGTGCCAGCAGCTTGGGAGCTATACAAGAGACCCAGTACTTC. The full variable domain, rest sourced from reference TRBV7-9 and TRBJ2-5, is DTGVSQNPRHKITKRGQNVTFRCDPISEHNRLYWYRQTLGQGPEFLTYFQNEAQLEKSRLLSDRFSAERPKGSFSTLEIQRTEQGDSAMYLCASSLGAIQETQYFGPGTRLLVL.

Regarding this clonotype: At one of its ends the junction is not consistent with the germline gene, which may arise from a read error. The gene calls are TRBV5-4 and TRBJ2-5; D is possibly TRBD1 (9 bases). CDR3 size: 14 residues. The germline V gene encodes CDR1 SGHNT and CDR2 YYREEE (reference sequence). CDR3 DNA sequence: TGCGCCAGCAGCGGGGGACAGGGTTATGAGACCCAGTACTTC. Translating it yields CASSGGQGYETQYF.

The sample holds a few counts of this clonotype. The genes are TRBV27 and TRBJ1-1, with TRBD1 matching over 8 bases. The V gene end was trimmed by 5 bases and the J gene end by 1 base; junction bases not matched to a gene: 6. This CDR3 comprises 15 residues. The germline gives CDR1 MNHEY, CDR2 SMNVEV (reference sequence). In DNA form, the CDR3 reads TGTGCCAGCAGTACTCGGGACAGGACGAACACTGAAGCTTTCTTT. Encoded protein: CASSTRDRTNTEAFF.

The gene calls are TRBV7-9 and TRBJ2-1; 10 bases fit TRBD2. Germline CDR1 is SEHNR and CDR2 is FQNEAQ (reference sequence). This CDR3 region has 15 residues. V trimming: 5 bases; J trimming: 8 bases; junction bases outside the gene matches: 9. CDR3 loop: CASSTAGGPVHEQFF. For the CDR3, the DNA is TGTGCCAGCAGCACAGCGGGGGGGCCGGTCCATGAGCAGTTCTTC.

In this sample, this clonotype is medium-sized (0.01 to 0.1%). This rearrangement joins TRBV12-3 or TRBV12-4 to TRBJ2-1, with unresolved D. The ends were cut back, 8 bases at V and 0 bases at J, with 14 bases in the middle. The CDR3 runs to 15 residues. The CDR3 reads CASLFDSGSYNEQFF. The CDR3 DNA sequence: TGTGCCAGCCTTTTCGACTCCGGCTCCTACAATGAGCAGTTCTTC.

In the case of this clonotype: A much larger clone differs from this one at a single base, so this may be a read error. J is TRBJ2-7 and V is TRBV6-5; the D gene could be TRBD1 or TRBD2 (5 bases each). V was clipped by 5 bases and J by 4 bases, with 15 bases between them. CDR1 MNHEY and CDR2 SVGAGI come from the germline V gene. CDR3 length equals 14 residues. The CDR3 DNA reads as TGTGCCAGCAGTGGGACGGGCTTAGGGTACGAGCAGTACTTC. Translating it yields CASSGTGLGYEQYF.

By sample share, this clonotype is large. The J gene is TRBJ2-1, the V gene TRBV29-1, with 13 nucleotides matching TRBD2. In germline, CDR1 is SQVTM, CDR2 ANQGSEA. V gave up 3 bases and J gave up 3 bases; unmatched junction bases: 11. The CDR3 consists of 18 residues. Here the CDR3 reads CSVDGTSGNYLHYNEQFF. The CDR3 region has the DNA TGCAGCGTTGACGGGACTAGCGGGAACTACCTACACTACAATGAGCAGTTCTTC.